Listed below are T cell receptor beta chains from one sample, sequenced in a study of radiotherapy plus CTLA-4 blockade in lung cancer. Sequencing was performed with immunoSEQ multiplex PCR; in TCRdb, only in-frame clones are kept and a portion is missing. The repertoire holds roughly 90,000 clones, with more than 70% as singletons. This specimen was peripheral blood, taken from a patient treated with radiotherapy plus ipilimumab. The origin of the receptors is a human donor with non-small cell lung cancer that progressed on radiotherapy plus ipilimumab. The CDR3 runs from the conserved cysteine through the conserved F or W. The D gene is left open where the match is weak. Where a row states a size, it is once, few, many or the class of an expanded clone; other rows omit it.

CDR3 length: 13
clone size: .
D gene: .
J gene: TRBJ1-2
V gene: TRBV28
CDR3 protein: CASSFGKIYGYTF
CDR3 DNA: TGTGCCAGCAGTTTTGGCAAGATCTATGGCTACACCTTC

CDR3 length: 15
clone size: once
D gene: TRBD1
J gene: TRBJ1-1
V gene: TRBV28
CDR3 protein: CASSLGTGLATEAFF
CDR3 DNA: TGTGCCAGCAGTTTAGGGACAGGGTTGGCCACTGAAGCTTTCTTT

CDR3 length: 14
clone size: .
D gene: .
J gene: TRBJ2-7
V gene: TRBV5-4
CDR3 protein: CASSGSGFAYEQYF
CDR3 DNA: TGTGCCAGCAGCGGTTCAGGGTTCGCCTACGAGCAGTACTTC

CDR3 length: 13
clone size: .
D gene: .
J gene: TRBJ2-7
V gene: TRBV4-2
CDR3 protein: CASSAGVGYEQYF
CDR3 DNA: TGTGCCAGCAGCGCAGGGGTGGGGTACGAGCAGTACTTC

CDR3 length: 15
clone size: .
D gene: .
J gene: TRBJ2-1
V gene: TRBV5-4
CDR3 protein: CASSLGLEAYNEQFF
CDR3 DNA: TGTGCCAGCAGCTTGGGACTGGAAGCCTACAATGAGCAGTTCTTC

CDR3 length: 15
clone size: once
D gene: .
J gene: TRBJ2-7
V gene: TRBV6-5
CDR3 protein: CASTVIGGGIYEQYF
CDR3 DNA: TGTGCCAGCACCGTTATAGGGGGGGGAATTTACGAGCAGTACTTC

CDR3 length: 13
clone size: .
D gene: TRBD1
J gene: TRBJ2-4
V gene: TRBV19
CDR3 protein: CASSQDRGDIQYF
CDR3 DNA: TGTGCCAGTAGCCAAGACAGGGGGGACATTCAGTACTTC

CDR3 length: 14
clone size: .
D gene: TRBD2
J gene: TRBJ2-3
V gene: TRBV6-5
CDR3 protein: CASRRAGGLNTQYF
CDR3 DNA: TGTGCCAGCAGAAGGGCGGGGGGCCTCAATACGCAGTATTTT

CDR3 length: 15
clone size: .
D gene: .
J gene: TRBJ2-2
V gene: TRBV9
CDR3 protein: CASSVIGTGSGELFF
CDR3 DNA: TGTGCCAGCAGCGTAATAGGGACGGGGAGCGGGGAGCTGTTTTTT

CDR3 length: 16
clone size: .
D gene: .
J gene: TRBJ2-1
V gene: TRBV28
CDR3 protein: CASSSDRDFNFGEQFF
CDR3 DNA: TGTGCCAGCAGTTCTGACCGGGACTTTAACTTCGGTGAGCAGTTCTTC

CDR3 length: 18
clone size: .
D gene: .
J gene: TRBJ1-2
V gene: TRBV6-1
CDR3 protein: CASSVFPSLGGPAYGYTF
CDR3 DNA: TGTGCCAGCAGTGTTTTCCCGTCCCTCGGGGGGCCGGCCTATGGCTACACCTTC

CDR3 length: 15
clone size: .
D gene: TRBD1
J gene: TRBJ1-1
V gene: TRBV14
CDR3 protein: CASSQATGAVREAFF
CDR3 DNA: TGTGCCAGCAGCCAAGCAACAGGGGCCGTGCGAGAAGCTTTCTTT

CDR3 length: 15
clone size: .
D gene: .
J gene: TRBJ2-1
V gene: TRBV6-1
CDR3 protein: CASSEEGGGYNEQFF
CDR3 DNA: TGTGCCAGCAGTGAAGAAGGAGGGGGTTACAATGAGCAGTTCTTC

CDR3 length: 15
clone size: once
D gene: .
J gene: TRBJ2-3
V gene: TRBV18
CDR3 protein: CASSPGATVPDTQYF
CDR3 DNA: TGTGCCAGCTCCCCAGGGGCGACAGTTCCAGATACGCAGTATTTT

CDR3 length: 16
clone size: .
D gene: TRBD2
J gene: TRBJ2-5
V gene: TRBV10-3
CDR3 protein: CAISEGGVAGQETQYF
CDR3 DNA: TGTGCCATCAGTGAGGGAGGGGTAGCGGGTCAAGAGACCCAGTACTTC

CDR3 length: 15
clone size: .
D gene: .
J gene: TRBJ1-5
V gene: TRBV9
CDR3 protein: CASSLQGISNQPQHF
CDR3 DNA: TGTGCCAGCAGCCTACAGGGTATAAGCAATCAGCCCCAGCATTTT

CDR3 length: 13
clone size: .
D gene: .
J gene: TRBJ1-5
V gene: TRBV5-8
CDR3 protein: CASSLAGEQPQHF
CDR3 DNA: TGTGCCAGCAGCTTGGCCGGTGAGCAGCCCCAGCATTTT

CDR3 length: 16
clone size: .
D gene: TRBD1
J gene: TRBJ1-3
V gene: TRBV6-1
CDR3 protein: CASSERTGWGGNTIYF
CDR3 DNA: TGTGCCAGCAGTGAAAGGACAGGCTGGGGTGGAAACACCATATATTTT

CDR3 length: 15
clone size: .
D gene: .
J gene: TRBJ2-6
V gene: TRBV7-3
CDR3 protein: CASGARNSGANVLTF
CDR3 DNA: TGTGCCAGCGGCGCCAGGAACTCTGGGGCCAACGTCCTGACTTTC

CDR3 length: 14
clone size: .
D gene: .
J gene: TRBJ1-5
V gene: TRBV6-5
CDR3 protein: CASSVGGSNQPQHF
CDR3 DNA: TGTGCCAGCAGCGTCGGAGGGAGCAATCAGCCCCAGCATTTT

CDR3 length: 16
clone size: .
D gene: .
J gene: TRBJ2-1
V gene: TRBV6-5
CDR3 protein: CASSYTAYDSYNEQFF
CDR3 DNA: TGTGCCAGCAGTTACACGGCCTACGACTCCTACAATGAGCAGTTCTTC

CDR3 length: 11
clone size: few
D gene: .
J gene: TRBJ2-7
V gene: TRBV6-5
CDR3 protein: CASSYNYEQYF
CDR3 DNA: TGTGCCAGCAGTTACAATTACGAGCAGTACTTC

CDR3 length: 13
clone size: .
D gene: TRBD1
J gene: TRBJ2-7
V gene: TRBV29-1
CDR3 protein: CSVTDRDSYEQYF
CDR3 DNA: TGCAGCGTCACTGACCGGGACAGCTACGAGCAGTACTTC

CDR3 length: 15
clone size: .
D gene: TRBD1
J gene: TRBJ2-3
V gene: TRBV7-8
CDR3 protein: CASSLTGGAYDTQYF
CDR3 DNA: TGTGCCAGCAGCTTAACAGGGGGCGCATATGATACGCAGTATTTT

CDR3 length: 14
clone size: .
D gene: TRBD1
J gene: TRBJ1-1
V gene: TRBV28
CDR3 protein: CASSTDRGYTEAFF
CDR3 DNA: TGTGCCAGCAGCACGGACAGGGGGTACACTGAAGCTTTCTTT

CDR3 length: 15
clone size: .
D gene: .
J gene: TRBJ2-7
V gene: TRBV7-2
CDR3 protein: CASSPSGAGRHEQYF
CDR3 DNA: TGTGCCAGCAGCCCTTCCGGGGCCGGGCGGCACGAGCAGTACTTC

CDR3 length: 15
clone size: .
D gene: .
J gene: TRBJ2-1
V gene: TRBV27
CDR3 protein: CASSLSGPYYNEQFF
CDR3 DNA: TGTGCCAGCAGTTTATCCGGGCCATATTACAATGAGCAGTTCTTC

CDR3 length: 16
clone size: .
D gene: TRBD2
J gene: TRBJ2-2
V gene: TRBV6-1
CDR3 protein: CASSEFSASGSGELFF
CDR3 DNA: TGTGCCAGCAGTGAATTCTCCGCTAGCGGGAGCGGGGAGCTGTTTTTT

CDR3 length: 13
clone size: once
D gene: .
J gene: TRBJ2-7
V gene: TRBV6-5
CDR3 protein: CASSLPLSYEQYF
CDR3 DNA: TGTGCCAGCAGTTTACCGCTAAGTTACGAGCAGTACTTC

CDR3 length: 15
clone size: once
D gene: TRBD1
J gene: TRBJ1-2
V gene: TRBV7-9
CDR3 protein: CASSNRDREIEGYTF
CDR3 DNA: TGTGCCAGCAGCAACAGGGACAGGGAAATAGAGGGCTACACCTTC

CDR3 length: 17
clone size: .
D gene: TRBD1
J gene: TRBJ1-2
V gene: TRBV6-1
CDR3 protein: CASSEVGQGRHGYGYTF
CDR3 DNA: TGTGCCAGCAGTGAGGTCGGACAGGGCCGGCACGGGTATGGCTACACCTTC

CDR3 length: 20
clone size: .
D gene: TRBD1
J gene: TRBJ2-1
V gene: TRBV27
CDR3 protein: CASKSTGTGEIRRTIDEQFF
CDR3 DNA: TGTGCCAGCAAGTCTACCGGGACAGGGGAGATTCGGCGTACAATCGATGAGCAGTTCTTC

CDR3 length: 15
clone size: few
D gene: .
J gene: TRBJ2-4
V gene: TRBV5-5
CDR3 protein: CASSFSGAVENIQYF
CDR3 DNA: TGTGCCAGCAGCTTCTCGGGAGCGGTGGAAAACATTCAGTACTTC

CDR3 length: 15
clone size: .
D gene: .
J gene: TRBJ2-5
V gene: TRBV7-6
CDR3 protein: CASSHWREEGETQYF
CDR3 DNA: TGTGCCAGCAGCCATTGGAGGGAAGAAGGGGAGACCCAGTACTTC

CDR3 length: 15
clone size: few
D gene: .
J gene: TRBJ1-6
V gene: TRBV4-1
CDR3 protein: CASRPTDVYNSPLHF
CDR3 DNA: TGCGCCAGCAGGCCAACGGACGTCTATAATTCACCCCTCCACTTT

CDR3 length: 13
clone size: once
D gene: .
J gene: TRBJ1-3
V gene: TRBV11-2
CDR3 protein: CASSLGAGNTIYF
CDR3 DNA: TGTGCCAGCAGCTTGGGGGCTGGAAACACCATATATTTT

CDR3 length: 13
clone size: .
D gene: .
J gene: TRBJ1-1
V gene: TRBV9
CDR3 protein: CASSVRGDYEAFF
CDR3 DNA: TGTGCCAGCAGCGTACGCGGGGATTATGAAGCTTTCTTT

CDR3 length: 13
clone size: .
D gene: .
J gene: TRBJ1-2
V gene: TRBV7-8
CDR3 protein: CASSRGVNYGYTF
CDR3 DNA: TGTGCCAGCAGTCGGGGGGTTAACTATGGCTACACCTTC

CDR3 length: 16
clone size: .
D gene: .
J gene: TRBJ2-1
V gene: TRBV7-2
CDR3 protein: CASSLAGGGMRNEQFF
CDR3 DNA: TGTGCCAGCAGCTTAGCGGGTGGCGGGATGCGGAATGAGCAGTTCTTC

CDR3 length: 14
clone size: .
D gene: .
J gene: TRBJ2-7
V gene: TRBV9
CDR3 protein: CASSVGGLEAEQYF
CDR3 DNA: TGTGCCAGCAGCGTAGGCGGACTTGAAGCCGAGCAGTACTTC

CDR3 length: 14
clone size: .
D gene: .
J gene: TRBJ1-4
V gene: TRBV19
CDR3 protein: CASSIGQFNEKLFF
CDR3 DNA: TGTGCCAGTAGTATCGGACAGTTTAATGAAAAACTGTTTTTT

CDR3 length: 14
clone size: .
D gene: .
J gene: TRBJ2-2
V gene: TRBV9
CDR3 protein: CASSARVDTGELFF
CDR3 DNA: TGTGCCAGCAGCGCCCGGGTCGACACCGGGGAGCTGTTTTTT

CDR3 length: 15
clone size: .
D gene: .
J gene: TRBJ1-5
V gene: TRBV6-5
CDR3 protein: CASSMRTASDQPQHF
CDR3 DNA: TGTGCCAGCAGTATGCGGACAGCCTCCGATCAGCCCCAGCATTTT

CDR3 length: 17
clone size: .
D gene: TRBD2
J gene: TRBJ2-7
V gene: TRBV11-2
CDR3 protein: CASSSPPTSGSVDEQYF
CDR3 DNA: TGTGCCAGCAGCTCACCCCCGACTAGCGGGAGCGTAGACGAGCAGTACTTC

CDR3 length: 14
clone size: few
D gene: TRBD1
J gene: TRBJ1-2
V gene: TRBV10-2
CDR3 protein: CASSGQGAWYGYTF
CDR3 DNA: TGCGCCAGCAGTGGACAGGGGGCATGGTATGGCTACACCTTC

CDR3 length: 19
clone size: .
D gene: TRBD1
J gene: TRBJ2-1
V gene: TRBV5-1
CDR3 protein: CASSSGTGGSMSSYNEQFF
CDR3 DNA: TGCGCCAGCAGCTCCGGGACAGGGGGTAGCATGAGCTCCTACAATGAGCAGTTCTTC

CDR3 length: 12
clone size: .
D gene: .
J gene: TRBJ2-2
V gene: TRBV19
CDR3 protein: CASGIPDGELFF
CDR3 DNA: TGTGCCAGTGGTATCCCAGACGGGGAGCTGTTTTTT

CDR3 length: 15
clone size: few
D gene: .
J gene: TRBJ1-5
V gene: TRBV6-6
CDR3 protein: CASSYSMAAWQPQHF
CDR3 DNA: TGTGCCAGCAGTTACTCGATGGCGGCCTGGCAGCCCCAGCATTTT

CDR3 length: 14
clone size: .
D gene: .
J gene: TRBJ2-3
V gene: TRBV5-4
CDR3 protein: CASSLESREDTQYF
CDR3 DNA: TGTGCCAGCAGCTTGGAATCCCGTGAGGATACGCAGTATTTT

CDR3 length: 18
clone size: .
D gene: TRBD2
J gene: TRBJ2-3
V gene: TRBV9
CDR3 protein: CASSVTSGRAPLTDTQYF
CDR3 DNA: TGTGCCAGCAGCGTTACTAGCGGGAGGGCCCCCCTCACAGATACGCAGTATTTT

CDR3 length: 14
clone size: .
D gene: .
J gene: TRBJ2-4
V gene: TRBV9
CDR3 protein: CASSATPAGGIQYF
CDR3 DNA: TGTGCCAGCAGCGCCACCCCGGCCGGAGGGATTCAGTACTTC

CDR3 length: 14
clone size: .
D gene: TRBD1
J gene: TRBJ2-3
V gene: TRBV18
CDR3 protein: CASSDRDGTDTQYF
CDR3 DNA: TGTGCCAGCTCAGACAGGGACGGCACAGATACGCAGTATTTT

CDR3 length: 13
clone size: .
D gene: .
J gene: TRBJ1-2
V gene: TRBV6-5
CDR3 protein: CASSLDSIYGYTF
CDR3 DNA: TGTGCCAGCAGCTTGGACAGCATATATGGCTACACCTTC